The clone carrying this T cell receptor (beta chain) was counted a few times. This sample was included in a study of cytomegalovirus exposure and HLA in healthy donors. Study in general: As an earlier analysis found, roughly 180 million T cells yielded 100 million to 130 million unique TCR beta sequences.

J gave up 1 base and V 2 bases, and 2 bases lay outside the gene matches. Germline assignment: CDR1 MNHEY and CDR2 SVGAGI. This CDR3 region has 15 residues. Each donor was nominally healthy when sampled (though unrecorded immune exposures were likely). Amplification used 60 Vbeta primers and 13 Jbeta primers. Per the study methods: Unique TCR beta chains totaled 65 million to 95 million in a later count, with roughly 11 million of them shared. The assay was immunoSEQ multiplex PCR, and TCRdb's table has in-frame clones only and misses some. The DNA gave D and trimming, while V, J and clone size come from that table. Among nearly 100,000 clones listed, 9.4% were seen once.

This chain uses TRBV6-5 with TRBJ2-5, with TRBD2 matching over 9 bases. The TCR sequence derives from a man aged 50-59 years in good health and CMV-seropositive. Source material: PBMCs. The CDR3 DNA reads TGTGCCAGCAGTTACGCGACTAGCGGCCAAGAGACCCAGTACTTC. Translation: CASSYATSGQETQYF.